A selection of T cell receptor beta chains follows, all from one sample in a study of PD-1 blockade in classical Hodgkin lymphoma. Data came from immunoSEQ multiplex PCR; TCRdb stores just in-frame clones and leaves some out. The sample contains over 50,000 clones, roughly 66% of which appear only once. This sample comprised peripheral blood mononuclear cells (PBMCs), obtained before the second cycle of nivolumab. These receptor sequences come from a human donor with classical Hodgkin lymphoma. CDR3s include the opening cysteine and the closing phenylalanine or tryptophan. Each record gives: J gene, clone size, V gene, D gene, CDR3 DNA, CDR3 protein. The D gene is left open where the match is weak. The size entry is marked missing in some rows and otherwise reads once, few, many or a size class.

j_gene: TRBJ1-2
abundance: -
v_gene: TRBV19
d_gene: -
CDR3nt: TGTGCCAGTGCCCCGGACCCCTGGGTTCGGTATGGCTACACCTTC
CDR3aa: CASAPDPWVRYGYTF

j_gene: TRBJ2-3
abundance: many
v_gene: TRBV18
d_gene: -
CDR3nt: TGTGCCAGCTCACCACAGGCCTCGGGGACGCAGTATTTT
CDR3aa: CASSPQASGTQYF

j_gene: TRBJ1-2
abundance: few
v_gene: TRBV7-9
d_gene: -
CDR3nt: TGTGCCAGCAGCTTCCTCTATGGCTACACCTTC
CDR3aa: CASSFLYGYTF

j_gene: TRBJ1-6
abundance: -
v_gene: TRBV30
d_gene: -
CDR3nt: TGTGCCTGGAGTGGTCCCCAACAGGGTATGCGTTCACCCCTCCACTTT
CDR3aa: CAWSGPQQGMRSPLHF

j_gene: TRBJ1-3
abundance: few
v_gene: TRBV28
d_gene: -
CDR3nt: TGTGCCAGCAGTTGGGGCAGGGGTGGAAACACCATATATTTT
CDR3aa: CASSWGRGGNTIYF

j_gene: TRBJ1-5
abundance: -
v_gene: TRBV6-1
d_gene: -
CDR3nt: TGTGCCAGCGGTCGGGAAAGCAATCAGCCCCAGCATTTT
CDR3aa: CASGRESNQPQHF

j_gene: TRBJ2-1
abundance: -
v_gene: TRBV18
d_gene: TRBD2
CDR3nt: TGTGCCAGCTCACCTAAGCACACTAGCGGGTCGGCGGCTACCTACAATGAGCAGTTCTTC
CDR3aa: CASSPKHTSGSAATYNEQFF

j_gene: TRBJ1-6
abundance: -
v_gene: TRBV6-5
d_gene: TRBD1
CDR3nt: TGTGCCAGCAGCCGGACAGGGGGAGTTAATTCACCCCTCCACTTT
CDR3aa: CASSRTGGVNSPLHF

j_gene: TRBJ1-1
abundance: -
v_gene: TRBV7-9
d_gene: TRBD1
CDR3nt: TGTGCCAGCAGCCTAGGACAGGGTGAAGCTTTCTTT
CDR3aa: CASSLGQGEAFF

j_gene: TRBJ1-2
abundance: -
v_gene: TRBV6-1
d_gene: -
CDR3nt: TGTGCCAGCAGTACCAACCCAGCGTCTAACTATGGCTACACCTTC
CDR3aa: CASSTNPASNYGYTF

j_gene: TRBJ1-2
abundance: few
v_gene: TRBV7-9
d_gene: TRBD1
CDR3nt: TGTGCCAGCAGCTTAGCGACGGGGCTAGGACAGGGAGGCGGCTACACCTTC
CDR3aa: CASSLATGLGQGGGYTF

j_gene: TRBJ2-5
abundance: few
v_gene: TRBV29-1
d_gene: -
CDR3nt: TGCAGCGTTGAACCCGAAAGGGGGAGACAGGAGACCCAGTACTTC
CDR3aa: CSVEPERGRQETQYF

j_gene: TRBJ1-3
abundance: -
v_gene: TRBV27
d_gene: -
CDR3nt: TGTGCCAGCAGTCCTACAGGGTATGGTGGAAACACCATATATTTT
CDR3aa: CASSPTGYGGNTIYF

j_gene: TRBJ2-3
abundance: -
v_gene: TRBV27
d_gene: -
CDR3nt: TGTGCCAGCAAAATTGAAGATACGCAGTATTTT
CDR3aa: CASKIEDTQYF

j_gene: TRBJ1-4
abundance: -
v_gene: TRBV19
d_gene: -
CDR3nt: TGTGCCAGTAGTTCCCGGGAACTGTTTTTT
CDR3aa: CASSSRELFF

j_gene: TRBJ1-3
abundance: -
v_gene: TRBV7-2
d_gene: -
CDR3nt: TGTGCCAGCAGCTTAAAGTGGGGATCCGGAAACACCATATATTTT
CDR3aa: CASSLKWGSGNTIYF

j_gene: TRBJ1-4
abundance: -
v_gene: TRBV18
d_gene: -
CDR3nt: TGTGCCAGCTCACCCCAACTTGCAACTAATGAAAAACTGTTTTTT
CDR3aa: CASSPQLATNEKLFF